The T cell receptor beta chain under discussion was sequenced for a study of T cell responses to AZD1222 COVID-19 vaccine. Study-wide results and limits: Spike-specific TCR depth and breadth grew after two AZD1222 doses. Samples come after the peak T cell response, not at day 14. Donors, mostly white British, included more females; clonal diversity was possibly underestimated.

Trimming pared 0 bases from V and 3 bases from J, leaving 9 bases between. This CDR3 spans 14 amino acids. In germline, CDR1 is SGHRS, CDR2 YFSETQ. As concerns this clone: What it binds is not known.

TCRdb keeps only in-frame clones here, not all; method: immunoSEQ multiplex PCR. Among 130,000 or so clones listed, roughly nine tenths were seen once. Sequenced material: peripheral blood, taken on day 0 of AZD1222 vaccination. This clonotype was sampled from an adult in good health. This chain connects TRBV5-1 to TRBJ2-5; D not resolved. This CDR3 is CASSLAFAEETQYF. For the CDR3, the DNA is TGCGCCAGCAGCTTGGCATTCGCGGAAGAGACCCAGTACTTC.